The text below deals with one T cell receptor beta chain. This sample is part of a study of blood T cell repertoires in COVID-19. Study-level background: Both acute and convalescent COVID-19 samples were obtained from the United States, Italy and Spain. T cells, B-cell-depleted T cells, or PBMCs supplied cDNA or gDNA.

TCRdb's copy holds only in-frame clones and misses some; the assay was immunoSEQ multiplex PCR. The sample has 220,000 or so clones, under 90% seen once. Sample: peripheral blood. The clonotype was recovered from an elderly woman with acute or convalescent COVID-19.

CDR3 DNA: TGTGCCAGCAGCTTAAGACTAGCGGGGAACAATGAGCAGTTCTTC. It codes for CASSLRLAGNNEQFF. This chain joins TRBV5-4 and TRBJ2-1; TRBD2 matches 11 bases. The CDR3 contains 15 residues. With 2 bases clipped from V and 5 bases from J, the junction kept 3 bases outside the gene matches. CDR1 is SGHNT, CDR2 YYREEE, per germline (reference sequence).